One sample yielded the 19 T cell receptor beta chains listed below, sequenced in a study of T cell responses to AZD1222 COVID-19 vaccine. Measured with immunoSEQ multiplex PCR; TCRdb has only the in-frame clones, and not every one. The sample shows under 150,000 clones, approximately 86% of them seen only once. The sample consisted of peripheral blood, taken 28 days after the second AZD1222 dose. These receptors were collected from an adult who received the AZD1222 COVID-19 vaccine.

The chain couples TRBV2 to TRBJ1-1; a weak D match, TRBD1 (5 bases). CDR3 size: 15 residues. Per germline, CDR1 SNHLY and CDR2 FYNNEI. V lost 6 bases and J 1 base, leaving 15 bases between the germline ends. The CDR3 region has the DNA TGTGCCAGCAGCCGTAGGGGCAGCCAGAACACTGAAGCTTTCTTT. This encodes CASSRRGSQNTEAFF.

The chain employs TRBV5-1 and TRBJ2-1, with TRBD2 matching 9 bases. Germline V gene data show CDR1 as SGHRS and CDR2 as YFSETQ. This CDR3 spans 16 amino acids. V lost 4 bases to trimming and J lost 4 bases; unmatched junction nucleotides: 9. The CDR3 region is CASSRSSGDQYNEQFF. As DNA, the CDR3 is TGCGCCAGCAGCCGCTCTAGCGGGGACCAGTACAATGAGCAGTTCTTC.

The gene calls are TRBV3-1 (or the pseudogene TRBV3-2) and TRBJ2-3; D possibly corresponds to TRBD1 (6 bases). From germline, CDR1 is LGHDT and CDR2 YNNKEL (reference sequence). The V end lost 1 base, the J end lost 9 bases, and 14 bases lay between the germline ends. CDR3 length: 14 amino acids. The CDR3 DNA sequence: TGTGCCAGCAGCCAAGCTACAGGGAAACGAACGCAGTATTTT. This codes for CASSQATGKRTQYF.

This chain connects TRBV19 to TRBJ2-7, with D possibly TRBD2 on 6 matching bases. The ends were cut back, 8 bases at V and 3 bases at J, with 14 bases in the middle. Germline assignment: CDR1 LNHDA and CDR2 SQIVND (reference sequence). This CDR3 spans 13 amino acids. CDR3 coding DNA: TGTGCCAGTTCTGGAGGGAGGCACTACGAGCAGTACTTC. Its translation: CASSGGRHYEQYF.

V usage is TRBV19 and J usage is TRBJ1-5; 9 nucleotides align to TRBD1. Trimming cost V 5 bases and J 6 bases; bases outside gene matches: 11. The germline gives CDR1 LNHDA, CDR2 SQIVND (reference sequence). The CDR3 spans 16 residues. The CDR3 reads CASSPRTGEEVQPQHF. The CDR3 DNA follows: TGTGCCAGTAGTCCTCGGACAGGGGAAGAGGTTCAGCCCCAGCATTTT.

The chain recombines TRBV28 with TRBJ2-3, with TRBD2 matching 8 bases. The CDR3 runs to 18 residues. Germline CDR1 is MDHEN and CDR2 is SYDVKM. With V trimmed by 5 bases and J by 2 bases, 15 bases remained unmatched. The CDR3 reads CASSPPLGAGAHTDTQYF. For the CDR3, the DNA is TGTGCCAGCAGTCCCCCGTTGGGAGCGGGGGCCCACACAGATACGCAGTATTTT.

The genes are TRBV6-6 and TRBJ1-2, with unresolved D. This CDR3 comprises 13 residues. V shed 0 bases and J shed 3 bases, with 5 bases lying between them. Germline CDR1 reads MNHNY; CDR2 reads SVGAGI (reference sequence). The CDR3 nucleotides are TGTGCCAGCAGTTACTCTGCAGACTATGGCTACACCTTC. Translation gives CASSYSADYGYTF.

V is TRBV27 and J is TRBJ2-7, with D perhaps TRBD2 (5 bases). V lost 6 bases and J 5 bases, leaving 14 bases between the germline ends. Germline V lookup: CDR1 MNHEY, CDR2 SMNVEV (reference sequence). This CDR3 has 13 amino acids. The CDR3 DNA is TGTGCCAGCAGCCCCCGCGGGTTCGACGAGCAGTACTTC. Translating it yields CASSPRGFDEQYF.

V usage is TRBV18 and J usage is TRBJ2-3; 11 bases fit TRBD2. Per the germline V gene, CDR1 is KGHSH and CDR2 is LQKENI. After removal of 2 bases from V and 4 bases from J, the junction contained 2 bases not matched to a gene. The CDR3 runs to 15 residues. In DNA, the CDR3 is TGTGCCAGCTCACCAGCTAGCGGGGGGCCAGATACGCAGTATTTT. Translated, it gives CASSPASGGPDTQYF.

The chain combines TRBV3-1 (or the pseudogene TRBV3-2) with TRBJ1-1; D call uncertain. V shed 2 bases and J shed 0 bases, with 7 bases lying between them. The germline V gene has CDR1 LGHDT and CDR2 YNNKEL (reference sequence). CDR3 length: 14 residues. The CDR3 DNA reads TGTGCCAGCAGCCAACCGGGGATGAACACTGAAGCTTTCTTT. Its translation: CASSQPGMNTEAFF.

This sequence joins TRBV7-2 and TRBJ2-7; either TRBD1 or TRBD2 may supply D (6 bases each). This CDR3 contains 12 residues. V lost 5 bases to trimming and J lost 8 bases, with 13 bases between them. Per germline, CDR1 SGHTA and CDR2 FQGNSA. CDR3 amino acids: CASSPLGGQQYF. The CDR3, as DNA: TGTGCCAGCAGCCCCTTAGGGGGGCAGCAGTACTTC.

The chain joins TRBV24-1 to TRBJ2-3; no definite D call. Trimming pared 1 base from V and 0 bases from J, leaving 10 bases between. The CDR3 has 16 residues. Germline V gene data show CDR1 as KGHDR and CDR2 as SFDVKD. The CDR3, as DNA: TGTGCCACCAGTGATTTACCGGCTCAAAGCACAGATACGCAGTATTTT. This encodes CATSDLPAQSTDTQYF.

This clone was seen only once. CDR3: CASSYGGHLNTEAFF. The CDR3 DNA is TGTGCCAGCAGTTACGGGGGTCATTTGAACACTGAAGCTTTCTTT. This chain links TRBV6-5 with TRBJ1-1; D possibly corresponds to TRBD1 (5 bases). The germline V gene has CDR1 MNHEY and CDR2 SVGAGI. This CDR3 is 15 amino acids long. With 2 bases removed from V and 0 bases from J, the gap between germline ends came to 10 bases.

The J gene is TRBJ2-7, the V gene TRBV28; 7 bases map to TRBD1. The CDR3 sequence is 17 residues long. Germline loops: CDR1 MDHEN, CDR2 SYDVKM. Trimming at V came to 6 bases and at J to 5 bases, leaving 19 bases not matched to a gene. CDR3: CASSLPLKRQGAHEQYF. As DNA, the CDR3 is TGTGCCAGCAGCCTCCCTTTGAAGAGACAGGGTGCGCACGAGCAGTACTTC.

This clone has a handful of counts. The chain joins TRBV7-9 to TRBJ1-3, with TRBD1 identical over 7 bases. Trimming took 5 bases from V and 0 from J; bases not matched to a gene: 7. CDR3 size: 16 residues. Germline assignment: CDR1 SEHNR and CDR2 FQNEAQ (reference sequence). The CDR3 spells CASSPQGPLSGNTIYF. The DNA of the CDR3 is TGTGCCAGCAGCCCACAGGGGCCCCTCTCTGGAAACACCATATATTTT.

The chain uses TRBV30 and TRBJ1-2, with no clear D. Germline V lookup: CDR1 GTSNPN, CDR2 SVGIG (reference sequence). This CDR3 is built from 13 residues. Between the trimmed V and J ends, which lost 1 base and 7 bases, there was a span of 13 bases. CDR3 in amino acids: CAWSEVPSSGYTF. CDR3 nucleotide sequence: TGTGCCTGGAGTGAGGTCCCGAGCAGTGGCTACACCTTC.

The gene calls are TRBV7-6 and TRBJ1-2; 9 nucleotides agree with TRBD1. This CDR3 is 15 amino acids long. Germline lookup yields CDR1 SGHVS and CDR2 FNYEAQ. J lost 6 bases, V lost 2 bases, and 7 bases had no gene match. The CDR3 here is CASSLLQGARDGYTF. CDR3 bases: TGTGCCAGCAGCTTACTACAGGGGGCACGGGATGGCTACACCTTC.

The chain is built from TRBV3-1 (or the pseudogene TRBV3-2) and TRBJ1-1; 8 bases fit TRBD1. The V gene end was trimmed by 4 bases and the J gene end by 4 bases; junction bases not matched to a gene: 5. The CDR3 totals 14 residues. Per germline, CDR1 LGHDT and CDR2 YNNKEL (reference sequence). For the CDR3, the DNA is TGTGCCAGCAGCCCCTCAGGGGGCGTCACTGAAGCTTTCTTT. It specifies CASSPSGGVTEAFF.

The rearrangement joins TRBV30 to TRBJ2-7; tentative D call: TRBD1 (5 bases). Per germline, CDR1 GTSNPN and CDR2 SVGIG (reference sequence). CDR3 length: 14 amino acids. V dropped 3 bases and J dropped 3 bases, with 15 bases sitting between them. CDR3 loop: CAWRVGQGSYEQYF. In nucleotides, the CDR3 is TGTGCCTGGAGGGTAGGGCAGGGTAGCTACGAGCAGTACTTC. The full variable domain, with the rest looked up from reference TRBV30 and TRBJ2-7, is SQTIHQWPATLVQPVGSPLSLECTVEGTSNPNLYWYRQAAGRGLQLLFYSVGIGQISSEVPQNLSASRPQDRQFILSSKKLLLSDSGFYLCAWRVGQGSYEQYFGPGTRLTVT.